This TCR beta chain was observed in a study of shared T cell receptors in the human thymus. The method was immunoSEQ multiplex PCR; TCRdb's version includes in-frame clones alone and lacks a portion of them. The sample holds roughly 700,000 clones, roughly 90% seen once. This CDR3 has 14 residues. The V gene end was trimmed by 7 bases and the J gene end by 4 bases; junction bases not matched to a gene: 9. Germline V gives CDR1 SGHKS, CDR2 YYEKEE (reference sequence). The same sample was also studied in work on human thymus T cells.

This TCR came from a boy less than two years old with a congenital heart defect. The source material was thymocytes. The gene calls are TRBV5-5 and TRBJ2-7; 9 bases are a match to TRBD2. The CDR3 DNA reads TGTGCCAGCGGTCATAAGCTAGCGGGATACGAGCAGTACTTC. It specifies CASGHKLAGYEQYF.